This entry lists 7 T cell receptor beta chains sequenced from one sample in a study of monozygotic twins with inflammatory bowel disease. TCRdb re-called the 5' RACE reads; one entry per CDR3 protein, DNA not given. This sample's table reports some 440,000 distinct CDR3 sequences. Sequencing input: blood. Receptors were obtained from a human donor with ulcerative colitis or Crohn's disease, or a healthy co-twin of an affected twin (not recorded which).

This chain connects TRBV12-3 or TRBV12-4 to TRBJ2-5; TCRdb's assignment of TRBD2 cannot be checked, as there is no DNA. The CDR3 loop spans 14 amino acids. The CDR3 sequence is CASSPRTSGETQYF.

CDR3 sequence reads: CSARPLWTGGF. The V and J genes are TRBV20-1 and TRBJ2-1; TCRdb's D gene call, TRBD1, goes unchecked for lack of DNA. The CDR3 contains 11 residues. Germline V gene sequence: CDR1 DFQATT, CDR2 SNEGSKA (reference sequence).

V gene TRBV7-2 combines with J gene TRBJ2-7. This CDR3 has 12 residues. CDR1 SGHTA and CDR2 FQGNSA come from the germline V gene. The CDR3 is CASSLVRNEQYF. The full variable domain, in which reference TRBV7-2 and TRBJ2-7 provide the parts outside the CDR3, is GAGVSQSPSNKVTEKGKDVELRCDPISGHTALYWYRQSLGQGLEFLIYFQGNSAPDKSGLPSDRFSAERTGGSVSTLTIQRTQQEDSAVYLCASSLVRNEQYFGPGTRLTVT.

The V gene is TRBV6-1, the J gene TRBJ2-1; TCRdb outputs TRBD2, but without DNA this stays unchecked. Germline assignment: CDR1 MNHNS and CDR2 SASEGT. The CDR3 extends over 18 amino acids. CDR3 region: CASRAGLAGGSHNNEQFF.

This chain uses TRBV5-1 with TRBJ1-1. This CDR3 contains 13 residues. The V gene's germline CDR1 is SGHRS and CDR2 YFSETQ. CDR3 sequence: CASSGQLNTEAFF.

The chain uses TRBV28 and TRBJ2-2; the D call of TRBD2 rests on TCRdb alone, since no DNA is present to check it. The CDR3 totals 16 residues. The germline V gene has CDR1 MDHEN and CDR2 SYDVKM. The CDR3 sequence: CASSILAGGRTGELFF.

The chain couples TRBV4-1 to TRBJ1-2; TCRdb's D call, TRBD1, is unchecked because there is no DNA. Germline lookup yields CDR1 MGHRA and CDR2 YSYEKL. The CDR3 has 16 residues. CDR3 sequence: CASSQDKGTGNYGYTF.